This T cell receptor beta chain is drawn from a study of T cells in Graves' hyperthyroidism and ophthalmopathy. Patients aged 18 to 65 had newly diagnosed hyperthyroidism lasting under 2 months. The diagnoses drew upon clinical symptoms, serum thyroxine and TRAb, thyroid ultrasound and orbital computed tomography. Fresh 10 ml peripheral blood yielded PBMCs. This CDR3 is 14 amino acids long. Trimming pared 5 bases from V and 0 bases from J, leaving 10 bases between. The germline CDR1 and CDR2 sequences are MNHNS and SASEGT. Regions amplified from RNA transcripts were the TCR beta CDR3 regions. HTBI primers were used for first-round RT-PCR of the TCR CDR3. TCRdb itself ran the multiplex PCR reads through MiXCR, one entry per CDR3 protein. The sample lists roughly 420,000 distinct CDR3 sequences; around 13% were seen once. This clonotype was seen many times.

The sample comprised blood. This TCR was sampled from a woman aged 18-35 years with Graves' hyperthyroidism. The rearrangement joins TRBV6-1 to TRBJ2-5; D may be TRBD1 (6 bases). CDR3 sequence (DNA): TGTGCCAGCAGTTTTGGGGGCAACCAAGAGACCCAGTACTTC. Translating gives CASSFGGNQETQYF.